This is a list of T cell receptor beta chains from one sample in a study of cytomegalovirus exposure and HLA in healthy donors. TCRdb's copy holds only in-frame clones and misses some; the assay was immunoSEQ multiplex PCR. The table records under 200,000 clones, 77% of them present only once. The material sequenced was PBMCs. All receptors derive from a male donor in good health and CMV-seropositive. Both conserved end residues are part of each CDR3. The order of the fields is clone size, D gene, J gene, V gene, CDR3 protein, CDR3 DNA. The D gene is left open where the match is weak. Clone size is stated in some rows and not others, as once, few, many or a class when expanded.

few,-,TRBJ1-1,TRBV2,CASSEGQPNTEAFF,TGTGCCAGCAGTGAGGGGCAGCCGAACACTGAAGCTTTCTTT
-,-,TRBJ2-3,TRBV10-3,CAISGGLQGTDTQYF,TGTGCCATCAGTGGGGGACTGCAGGGCACAGATACGCAGTATTTT
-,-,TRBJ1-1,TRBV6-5,CASSYSTGEAFF,TGTGCCAGCAGTTACTCGACCGGGGAAGCTTTCTTT
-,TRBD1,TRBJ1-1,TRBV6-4,CASSRAQDRDGGERPFF,TGTGCCAGCAGCAGGGCCCAAGACAGGGATGGCGGAGAACGACCTTTCTTT
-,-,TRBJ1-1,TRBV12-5,CASGLLTGNTEAFF,TGTGCTAGTGGTTTGTTAACCGGGAACACTGAAGCTTTCTTT
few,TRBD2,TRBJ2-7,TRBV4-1,CASSQGSRLRGDYYEQYF,TGCGCCAGCAGCCAAGGATCCCGTTTGCGGGGGGACTACTACGAGCAGTACTTC
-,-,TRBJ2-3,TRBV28,CASSLSASESTQYF,TGTGCCAGCAGTTTAAGCGCGAGTGAGAGTACGCAGTATTTT
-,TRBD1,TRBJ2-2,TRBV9,CASSAWDRGDTGELFF,TGTGCCAGCAGCGCCTGGGACAGGGGGGACACCGGGGAGCTGTTTTTT
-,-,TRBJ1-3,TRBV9,CASSAYGGDGNTIYF,TGTGCCAGCAGCGCATACGGAGGAGACGGAAACACCATATATTTT
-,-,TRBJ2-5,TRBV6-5,CASSYRGRETQYF,TGTGCCAGCAGTTACAGGGGTAGAGAGACCCAGTACTTC
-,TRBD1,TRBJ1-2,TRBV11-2,CASSWGTVAGGYTF,TGTGCCAGCAGCTGGGGGACAGTCGCTGGTGGCTACACCTTC
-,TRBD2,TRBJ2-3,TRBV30,CAWSTSAGYISRGTQYF,TGTGCCTGGAGTACCTCAGCGGGGTATATTTCGCGGGGTACGCAGTATTTT
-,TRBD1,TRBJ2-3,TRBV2,CASSRNTGADTQYF,TGTGCCAGCAGTCGGAATACAGGGGCAGATACGCAGTATTTT
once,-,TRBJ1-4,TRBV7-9,CASSPGEGRREKLFF,TGTGCCAGCAGCCCGGGGGAGGGTAGACGCGAAAAACTGTTTTTT
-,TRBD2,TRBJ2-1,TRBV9,CASSPYMGLAGSSSYNEQFF,TGTGCCAGCAGCCCTTACATGGGACTAGCGGGATCAAGCTCCTACAATGAGCAGTTCTTC
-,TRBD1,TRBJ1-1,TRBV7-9,CASSQDRETEAFF,TGTGCCAGCAGCCAAGACAGGGAAACTGAAGCTTTCTTT
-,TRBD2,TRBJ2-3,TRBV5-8,CASSMTSGGYVTDTQYF,TGTGCCAGCAGCATGACTAGCGGGGGGTATGTCACAGATACGCAGTATTTT
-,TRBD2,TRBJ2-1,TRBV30,CAWRVALAGANEQFF,TGTGCCTGGAGAGTCGCCCTAGCGGGGGCCAATGAGCAGTTCTTC
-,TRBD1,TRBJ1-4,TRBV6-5,CASSYDRGEKLFF,TGTGCCAGCAGTTATGACAGGGGTGAAAAACTGTTTTTT
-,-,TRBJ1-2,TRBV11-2,CASSASGGGLYGYTF,TGTGCCAGCAGCGCCTCGGGGGGCGGGCTCTATGGCTACACCTTC
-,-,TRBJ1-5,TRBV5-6,CASSLTGDNQPQHF,TGTGCCAGCAGCCTGACAGGAGATAATCAGCCCCAGCATTTT
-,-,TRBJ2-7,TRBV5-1,CASSLVTQGYEQYF,TGCGCCAGCAGCTTGGTGACACAGGGTTACGAGCAGTACTTC
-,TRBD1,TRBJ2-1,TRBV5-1,CASYPDRGNNEQFF,TGCGCCAGCTACCCGGACAGGGGCAACAATGAGCAGTTCTTC
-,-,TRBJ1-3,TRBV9,CASSGEDTIYF,TGTGCCAGCAGCGGGGAGGACACCATATATTTT
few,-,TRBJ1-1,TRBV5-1,CASSLGLQGNAEAFF,TGCGCCAGCAGCTTGGGCCTACAGGGTAACGCTGAAGCTTTCTTT
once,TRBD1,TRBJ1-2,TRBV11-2,CASSLTSGTGYGYTF,TGTGCCAGCAGCCTCACCTCCGGGACAGGCTATGGCTACACCTTC
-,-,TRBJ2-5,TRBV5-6,CASRRRQYQETQYF,TGTGCCAGCAGACGTCGACAGTACCAAGAGACCCAGTACTTC
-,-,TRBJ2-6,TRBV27,CASSPSGLFSGANVLTF,TGTGCCAGCAGTCCGTCAGGACTGTTCTCTGGGGCCAACGTCCTGACTTTC
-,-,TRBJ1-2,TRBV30,CAWRSNGGSYGYTF,TGTGCCTGGCGGTCAAACGGTGGTTCCTATGGCTACACCTTC
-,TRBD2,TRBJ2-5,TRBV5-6,CASSQTSGGSITQETQYF,TGTGCCAGCAGCCAGACTAGCGGGGGGTCAATAACCCAAGAGACCCAGTACTTC
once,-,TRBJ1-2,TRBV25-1,CASRTTGGNYGYTF,TGTGCCAGCCGGACGACAGGTGGGAACTATGGCTACACCTTC
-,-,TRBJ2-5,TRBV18,CASSPVDLRAETQYF,TGTGCCAGCTCACCAGTTGATCTCAGGGCGGAGACCCAGTACTTC
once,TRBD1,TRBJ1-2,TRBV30,CAWSVPQGASGYGYTF,TGTGCCTGGAGTGTACCGCAGGGGGCGAGTGGCTATGGCTACACCTTC
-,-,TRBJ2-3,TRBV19,CASSMDEAPFRGTQYF,TGTGCCAGTAGTATGGACGAAGCCCCTTTCCGGGGGACGCAGTATTTT
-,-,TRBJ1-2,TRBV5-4,CASSLDKAIQWNGYTF,TGTGCCAGCAGCTTGGACAAGGCAATACAGTGGAATGGCTACACCTTC
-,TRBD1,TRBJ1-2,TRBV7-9,CSSSSRQGGGYTF,TGTTCCAGCAGTTCCCGACAGGGCGGCGGCTACACCTTC
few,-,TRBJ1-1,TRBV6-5,CATLGGPEAFF,TGTGCCACCCTCGGGGGGCCTGAAGCTTTCTTT
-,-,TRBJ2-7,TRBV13,CASRSGSSGEQYF,TGTGCCAGCCGCTCTGGCTCTTCGGGGGAGCAGTACTTC
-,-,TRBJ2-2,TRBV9,CASSVVAWGELFF,TGTGCCAGCAGCGTAGTGGCCTGGGGGGAGCTGTTTTTT
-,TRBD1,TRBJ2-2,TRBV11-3,CASSMTGSTGELFF,TGTGCCAGCAGCATGACAGGGAGCACCGGGGAGCTGTTTTTT
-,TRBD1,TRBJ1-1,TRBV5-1,CASSLRGDEVNTEAFF,TGCGCCAGCAGCCTCAGGGGGGACGAGGTGAACACTGAAGCTTTCTTT